This TCR beta chain comes out of a study of cytomegalovirus exposure and HLA in healthy donors. Healthy bone marrow donors supplied every sample. In germline, CDR1 is LGHNA, CDR2 YSLEER. The CDR3 loop spans 17 amino acids. The trim removed 0 bases at V and 4 bases at J, leaving 12 bases unmatched. Both 60 Vbeta primers and 13 Jbeta primers went into the PCR. The table came from immunoSEQ multiplex PCR; TCRdb's copy has only in-frame clones and leaves some out. Here the sample spans under 150,000 clones, 8% to 10% being singletons. The sequence came from a man aged 30 to 39 in good health and CMV-seronegative. The chain uses TRBV4-3 and TRBJ2-7, with 7 bases lining up with TRBD2. Sample: PBMCs. CDR3 in DNA: TGCGCCAGCAGCCAAGATTGGCTAGCGGACGTCGGGTACGAGCAGTACTTC. Its translation: CASSQDWLADVGYEQYF.